This T cell receptor beta chain appears in the sequencing data of a study of Ad26.COV2.S vaccination and SARS-CoV-2 variants. Study information: The study gave Ad26.COV2.S intramuscularly, once or twice 56 days apart. Findings and limits, study-wide: People who got the vaccine had more spike-specific TCR breadth than people who got placebo.

Regarding treatment: some 20 received Ad26.COV2.S at low or high dose, single or two shots; 5 received placebo; per-sample allocation not given. Samples were taken on day 63 after the first vaccine or placebo injection. Recruitment in Boston yielded a donor of adult age, 18-55 years. Expressing Wuhan-strain SARS-CoV-2 spike, an Ad26 vector served as the vaccine. The assay was immunoSEQ multiplex PCR, and TCRdb's table has in-frame clones only and misses some. The table records some 480,000 clones, about 83% of them present only once. With 7 bases removed from V and 8 bases from J, the gap between germline ends came to 20 bases. The germline CDR1 and CDR2 sequences are MNHEY and SVGAGI. The CDR3 spans 15 residues. Of note for this clone: Its antigen is undetermined.

The clonotype was recovered from a person aged 18 to 65 who received the Ad26.COV2.S COVID-19 vaccine or a placebo. The specimen comprised peripheral blood, sampled in a trial of Ad26.COV2.S vaccine versus placebo. V and J are TRBV6-5 and TRBJ1-4; no clear D. The CDR3 bases are TGTGCCAGCACCAAGTTAGGGAAGCGAGAGGAAAAACTGTTTTTT. This translates into CASTKLGKREEKLFF.